Following are 25 T cell receptor beta chains from one sample sequenced in a study of blood T cell repertoires in COVID-19. TCRdb keeps only in-frame clones here, not all; method: immunoSEQ multiplex PCR. Altogether around 160,000 clones are present, more than 80% being singletons, with the ten largest covering around 2.9%. Sequenced sample: peripheral blood. These receptors were obtained from a man aged 55 to 70 with acute or convalescent COVID-19.

This sequence joins TRBV7-8 and TRBJ2-7; TRBD1 matches 11 bases. Germline lookup yields CDR1 SGHVS and CDR2 FQNEAQ. The CDR3 covers 15 residues. J lost 2 bases, V lost 1 base, and 1 base had no gene match. CDR3 bases: TGTGCCAGCAGCTTAGGGGGACAGGGGGCCTACGAGCAGTACTTC. Amino acid sequence: CASSLGGQGAYEQYF.

This sequence joins TRBV4-1 and TRBJ2-7; the D gene is possibly TRBD2 (6 bases). This CDR3 is 17 amino acids long. Germline CDR1 reads MGHRA; CDR2 reads YSYEKL. V was clipped by 4 bases and J by 2 bases, with 21 bases between them. CDR3 DNA sequence: TGCGCCAGCAGCCTCGGAAGGGCCGCGGGGCGGCCCTACGAGCAGTACTTC. Translating it yields CASSLGRAAGRPYEQYF.

V and J are TRBV3-1 (or the pseudogene TRBV3-2) and TRBJ2-3; possibly TRBD2 for D (7 bases). CDR1 LGHDT and CDR2 YNNKEL come from the germline V gene (reference sequence). The V end lost 1 base, the J end lost 2 bases, and 10 bases lay between the germline ends. CDR3 length: 15 residues. As DNA, the CDR3 is TGTGCCAGCAGCCAAGTCGGGGGGCTCACAGATACGCAGTATTTT. Translation gives CASSQVGGLTDTQYF.

The chain employs TRBV27 and TRBJ1-1, with 8 bases lining up with TRBD1. V lost 5 bases, J lost 11 bases, and 10 bases stayed unmatched. Germline V lookup: CDR1 MNHEY, CDR2 SMNVEV (reference sequence). There are 13 residues in the CDR3. The CDR3 DNA is TGTGCCAGCAGTCAGGACAGGGCGGGACAGGCTTTCTTT. Translating gives CASSQDRAGQAFF.

J is TRBJ2-3 and V is TRBV4-3; a possible D gene is TRBD2 (6 bases). The V end lost 1 base, the J end lost 2 bases, and 13 bases lay between the germline ends. Per the germline V gene, CDR1 is LGHNA and CDR2 is YSLEER. This CDR3 spans 16 amino acids. The chain's CDR3 is CASSQAGTYPTDTQYF. In DNA form, the CDR3 reads TGCGCCAGCAGCCAAGCGGGGACTTATCCCACAGATACGCAGTATTTT.

The rearrangement links TRBV5-6 to TRBJ1-1; no definite D call. This CDR3 has 12 amino acids. CDR1 SGHDT and CDR2 YYEEEE come from the germline V gene. The V end was cut by 4 bases, the J end by 1 base, with 5 bases between. CDR3 protein: CASSAGNTEAFF. CDR3 DNA: TGTGCCAGCAGCGCAGGGAACACTGAAGCTTTCTTT.

The sample holds a few counts of this clone. The chain uses TRBV7-8 and TRBJ1-6; D remains unclear. Per germline, CDR1 SGHVS and CDR2 FQNEAQ. The CDR3 covers 13 residues. The ends were cut back, 3 bases at V and 4 bases at J, with 4 bases in the middle. The CDR3 DNA reads as TGTGCCAGCAGCTTCGAGTATAATTCACCCCTCCACTTT. Residues: CASSFEYNSPLHF.

J is TRBJ1-5 and V is TRBV7-2; D remains ambiguous. The length of the CDR3 is 12 residues. Germline loops: CDR1 SGHTA, CDR2 FQGNSA. Trimming removed 2 bases from V and 7 bases from J, with 6 bases in between. This CDR3 is CASSLYPQPQHF. As DNA, the CDR3 is TGTGCCAGCAGCTTATATCCCCAGCCCCAGCATTTT.

The rearrangement links TRBV28 to TRBJ1-3; 9 bases are a match to TRBD1. CDR1 is MDHEN, CDR2 SYDVKM, per germline. The CDR3 consists of 20 residues. With V trimmed by 6 bases and J by 0 bases, 18 bases remained unmatched. The CDR3 reads CASSKQTGTGRFSSGNTIYF. The CDR3 DNA follows: TGTGCCAGCAGCAAACAGACCGGGACAGGGAGATTTAGCTCTGGAAACACCATATATTTT.

The CDR3 loop is CASSLSSGNTEAFF. CDR3 sequence (DNA): TGTGCCAGCAGCTTATCTTCGGGGAACACTGAAGCTTTCTTT. V usage is TRBV7-3 and J usage is TRBJ1-1; no clear D gene. V was cut by 2 bases and J by 1 base, with 8 bases left in between. The CDR3 runs 14 residues. Germline V gene sequence: CDR1 SGHTA, CDR2 FQGTGA.

This rearrangement joins TRBV27 to TRBJ1-4; TRBD1 agrees at 10 bases. CDR3 length: 14 residues. Germline CDR1 reads MNHEY; CDR2 reads SMNVEV (reference sequence). V was clipped by 3 bases and J by 8 bases; unmatched bases: 3. CDR3 loop: CASSLDRGKEKLFF. The CDR3 DNA reads as TGTGCCAGCAGTTTGGACAGGGGGAAGGAAAAACTGTTTTTT.

The sample holds a few counts of this clone. The chain is built from TRBV5-4 and TRBJ2-2; D remains ambiguous. The CDR3 contains 15 residues. Germline V CDR1 and CDR2: SGHNT, YYREEE (reference sequence). The germline V and J ends were trimmed by 0 bases and 6 bases, with 12 bases remaining between them. The CDR3 sequence: CASSLGLPLAGELFF. CDR3 in DNA: TGTGCCAGCAGCTTGGGGCTCCCGTTGGCCGGGGAGCTGTTTTTT.

This clone was observed a single time. The V and J genes are TRBV5-1 and TRBJ1-2; D gene unclear. The germline gives CDR1 SGHRS, CDR2 YFSETQ. The length of the CDR3 is 13 residues. Trimming shortened V by 1 base and J by 4 bases, and 8 bases separated the two germline ends. CDR3: CASSLQQSYGYTF. The CDR3 DNA reads TGCGCCAGCAGCTTGCAACAGTCCTATGGCTACACCTTC.

The rearrangement uses TRBV18 and TRBJ1-1; D is possibly TRBD1 (6 bases). V dropped 2 bases and J dropped 4 bases, with 14 bases sitting between them. CDR1 and CDR2 from the germline V gene are KGHSH and LQKENI. CDR3 length: 15 residues. The CDR3 DNA is TGTGCCAGCTCACCAAACAGGGAGGGGAGCACTGAAGCTTTCTTT. This codes for CASSPNREGSTEAFF.

J is TRBJ2-3 and V is TRBV4-1; 10 positions match TRBD2. With V trimmed by 1 base and J by 6 bases, 4 bases remained unmatched. CDR1 is MGHRA and CDR2 is YSYEKL in the germline V gene. The CDR3 contains 15 residues. The CDR3 is CASSQVSGGADTQYF. DNA of the CDR3: TGCGCCAGCAGCCAAGTAAGCGGGGGGGCGGATACGCAGTATTTT.

The chain has TRBV3-1 (or the pseudogene TRBV3-2) and TRBJ1-3, with D unresolved. Germline loops: CDR1 LGHDT, CDR2 YNNKEL (reference sequence). Trimming cost V 6 bases and J 0 bases, with 9 bases left between them. This CDR3 comprises 14 residues. This CDR3 is CASRLSVSGNTIYF. In DNA form, the CDR3 reads TGTGCCAGCAGACTCTCCGTCTCTGGAAACACCATATATTTT.

The chain carries TRBV4-2 and TRBJ1-5; TRBD1 might be the D (5 bases). Germline V gene sequence: CDR1 LGHNA, CDR2 YNFKEQ. V was pared by 0 bases and J by 6 bases, with 15 bases between. The CDR3 runs 16 residues. The chain's CDR3 is CASSQDAGRGVQPQHF. CDR3 DNA: TGTGCCAGCAGCCAAGACGCGGGGCGCGGTGTTCAGCCCCAGCATTTT.

Here the CDR3 DNA reads TGTGCCAGCAGCCCGGGTCTCAATCAGCCCCAGCATTTT. It is translated as CASSPGLNQPQHF. V and J are TRBV3-1 (or the pseudogene TRBV3-2) and TRBJ1-5, with D uncertain. Trimming cost V 4 bases and J 3 bases, with 7 bases left between them. Germline CDR1 is LGHDT and CDR2 is YNNKEL (reference sequence). This CDR3 is 13 amino acids long.

CDR3 amino acids: CASSRRGQANNEQFF. The CDR3 DNA reads as TGTGCCAGCAGTCGACGGGGACAGGCCAACAATGAGCAGTTCTTC. This chain links TRBV6-2 or TRBV6-3 with TRBJ2-1; the match to TRBD1 covers 8 bases. The CDR3 extends over 15 amino acids. Germline V gives CDR1 MNHEY, CDR2 SVGEGT. The V gene end was trimmed by 5 bases and the J gene end by 5 bases; junction bases not matched to a gene: 8.

This chain links TRBV6-6 with TRBJ1-2, with 7 bases aligning to TRBD1. The germline CDR1 and CDR2 sequences are MNHNY and SVGAGI (reference sequence). CDR3 length: 12 amino acids. V trimming: 6 bases; J trimming: 6 bases; junction bases outside the gene matches: 4. The CDR3 sequence: CASRQGNDGYTF. The CDR3 bases are TGTGCCAGCAGACAGGGGAATGATGGCTACACCTTC.

This clone was seen more than once but under ten times. This chain links TRBV21-1 with TRBJ2-7; the D call in the table, TRBD1, was not verified against the DNA. TRBV21-1 is a pseudogene. The length of the CDR3 is 15 residues. The CDR3 region has the DNA TGTGCCAGCAGCAAACGACAGGGGGTCCCCTACGAGCAGTACTTC. Residues: CASSKRQGVPYEQYF.

This chain connects TRBV7-9 to TRBJ1-1; D is uncertain. V lost 5 bases and J lost 3, with 7 bases in between. The CDR3 is 12 residues long. Germline V gives CDR1 SEHNR, CDR2 FQNEAQ (reference sequence). The CDR3 DNA follows: TGTGCCAGCAGCCCCCTTTACACTGAAGCTTTCTTT. As protein: CASSPLYTEAFF.

The chain combines TRBV4-2 with TRBJ1-2; D unresolved. Germline V gives CDR1 LGHNA, CDR2 YNFKEQ. Deletions cut 5 bases from V and 1 base from J, with 8 bases between. The CDR3 runs 13 residues. The CDR3, as DNA: TGTGCCAGCAGCATCGACATTAACTATGGCTACACCTTC. The encoded protein is CASSIDINYGYTF.

This rearrangement joins TRBV19 to TRBJ1-5; 8 bases match TRBD1. The CDR3 is made up of 16 amino acids. The germline V gene encodes CDR1 LNHDA and CDR2 SQIVND (reference sequence). V trimming: 10 bases; J trimming: 5 bases; junction bases outside the gene matches: 16. The DNA for the CDR3 is TGTGCCACCAAAGAATATTCGACAGGGGTCGATCAGCCCCAGCATTTT. Its protein is CATKEYSTGVDQPQHF.

The rearrangement links TRBV30 to TRBJ1-5, with a possible D match to TRBD1 (5 bases). The CDR3 has 13 residues. The germline V gene has CDR1 GTSNPN and CDR2 SVGIG (reference sequence). V was trimmed by 2 bases and J by 8 bases, leaving 13 bases between them. The CDR3 sequence is CAWSSSPGEPQHF. The CDR3 region has the DNA TGTGCCTGGAGTAGCTCCCCGGGGGAGCCCCAGCATTTT.